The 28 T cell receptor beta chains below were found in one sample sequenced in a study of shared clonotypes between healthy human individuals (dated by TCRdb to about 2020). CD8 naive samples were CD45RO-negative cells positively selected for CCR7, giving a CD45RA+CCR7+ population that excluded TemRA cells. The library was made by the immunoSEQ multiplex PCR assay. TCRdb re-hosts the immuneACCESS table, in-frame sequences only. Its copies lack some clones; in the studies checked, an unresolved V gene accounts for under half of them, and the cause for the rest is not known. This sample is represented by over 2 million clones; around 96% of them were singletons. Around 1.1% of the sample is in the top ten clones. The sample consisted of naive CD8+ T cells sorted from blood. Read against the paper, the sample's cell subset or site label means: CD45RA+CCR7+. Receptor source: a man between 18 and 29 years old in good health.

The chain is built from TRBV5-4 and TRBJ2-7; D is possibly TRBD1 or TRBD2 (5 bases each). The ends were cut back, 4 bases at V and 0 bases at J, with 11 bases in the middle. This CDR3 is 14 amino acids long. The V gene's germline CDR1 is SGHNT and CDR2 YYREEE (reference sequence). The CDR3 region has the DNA TGTGCCAGCAGCGAGGGACCAAACTCCTACGAGCAGTACTTC. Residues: CASSEGPNSYEQYF.

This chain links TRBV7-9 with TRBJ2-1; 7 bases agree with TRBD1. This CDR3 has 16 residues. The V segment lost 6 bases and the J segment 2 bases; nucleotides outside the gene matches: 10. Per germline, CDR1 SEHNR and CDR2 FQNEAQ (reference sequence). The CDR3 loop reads CASRASEQGAYNEQFF. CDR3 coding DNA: TGTGCCAGCAGAGCTAGTGAGCAGGGGGCCTACAATGAGCAGTTCTTC.

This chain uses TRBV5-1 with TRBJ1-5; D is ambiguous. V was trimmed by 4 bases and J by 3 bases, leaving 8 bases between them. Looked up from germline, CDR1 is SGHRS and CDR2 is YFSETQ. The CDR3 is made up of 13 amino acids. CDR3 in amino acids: CASSPGNNQPQHF. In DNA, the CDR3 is TGCGCCAGCAGCCCGGGGAACAATCAGCCCCAGCATTTT.

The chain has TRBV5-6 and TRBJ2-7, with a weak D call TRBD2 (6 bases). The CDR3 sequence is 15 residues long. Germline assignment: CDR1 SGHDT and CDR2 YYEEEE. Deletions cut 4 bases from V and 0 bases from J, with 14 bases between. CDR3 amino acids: CASSSGQLSSYEQYF. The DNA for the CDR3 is TGTGCCAGCAGCAGCGGGCAATTAAGCTCCTACGAGCAGTACTTC.

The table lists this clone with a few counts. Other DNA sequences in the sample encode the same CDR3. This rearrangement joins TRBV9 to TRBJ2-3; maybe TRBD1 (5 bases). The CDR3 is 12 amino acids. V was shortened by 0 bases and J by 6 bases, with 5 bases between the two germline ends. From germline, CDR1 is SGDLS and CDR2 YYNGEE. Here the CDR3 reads CASSVEGDTQYF. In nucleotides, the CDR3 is TGTGCCAGCAGCGTAGAGGGGGATACGCAGTATTTT.

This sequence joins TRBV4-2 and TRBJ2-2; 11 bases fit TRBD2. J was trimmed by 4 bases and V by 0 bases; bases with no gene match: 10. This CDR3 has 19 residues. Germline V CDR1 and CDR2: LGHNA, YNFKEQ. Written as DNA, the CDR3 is TGTGCCAGCAGCCAAGATGGAATAGCGGGAGGGCCCCTCACCGGGGAGCTGTTTTTT. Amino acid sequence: CASSQDGIAGGPLTGELFF.

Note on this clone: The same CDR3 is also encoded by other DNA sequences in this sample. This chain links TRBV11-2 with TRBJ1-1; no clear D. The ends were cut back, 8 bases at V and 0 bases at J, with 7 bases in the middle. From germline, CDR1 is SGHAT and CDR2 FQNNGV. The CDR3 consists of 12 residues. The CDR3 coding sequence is TGTGCCAGCTCCATAATGAACACTGAAGCTTTCTTT. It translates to CASSIMNTEAFF. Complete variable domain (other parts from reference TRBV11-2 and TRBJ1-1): EAGVAQSPRYKIIEKRQSVAFWCNPISGHATLYWYQQILGQGPKLLIQFQNNGVVDDSQLPKDRFSAERLKGVDSTLKIQPAKLEDSAVYLCASSIMNTEAFFGQGTRLTVV.

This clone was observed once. The CDR3 nucleotides are TGCGCCAGCAGTGAGTCGGCGGGGTTTAGGCCGCAAGAGCAGTACTTC. Its translation is CASSESAGFRPQEQYF. V gene TRBV10-1 combines with J gene TRBJ2-7, with D possibly being TRBD2 (6 bases). Deletions cut 0 bases from V and 7 bases from J, with 19 bases between. This CDR3 comprises 16 residues. Germline V gene sequence: CDR1 WNHNN, CDR2 SYGVQD (reference sequence).

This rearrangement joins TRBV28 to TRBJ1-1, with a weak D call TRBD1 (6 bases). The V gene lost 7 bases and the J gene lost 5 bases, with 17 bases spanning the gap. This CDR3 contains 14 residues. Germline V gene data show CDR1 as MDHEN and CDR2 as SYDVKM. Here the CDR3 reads CASTVLPQGTEAFF. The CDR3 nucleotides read TGTGCCAGCACAGTTCTCCCGCAGGGGACTGAAGCTTTCTTT.

CDR3 loop: CASSVAGTGVIEQYF. CDR3 in DNA: TGTGCCAGTAGTGTCGCCGGGACAGGGGTCATCGAGCAGTACTTC. The V gene is TRBV19, the J gene TRBJ2-7; 10 positions match TRBD1. The V gene end was trimmed by 5 bases and the J gene end by 6 bases; junction bases not matched to a gene: 10. Looked up from germline, CDR1 is LNHDA and CDR2 is SQIVND (reference sequence). The length of the CDR3 is 15 residues.

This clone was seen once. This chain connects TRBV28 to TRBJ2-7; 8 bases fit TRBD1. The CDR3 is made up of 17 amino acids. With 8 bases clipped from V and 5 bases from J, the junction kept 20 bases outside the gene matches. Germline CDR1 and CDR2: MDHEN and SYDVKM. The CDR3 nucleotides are TGTGCCAGCGGAATACACTCTACAGGGGGGTCTGTGGACGAGCAGTACTTC. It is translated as CASGIHSTGGSVDEQYF.

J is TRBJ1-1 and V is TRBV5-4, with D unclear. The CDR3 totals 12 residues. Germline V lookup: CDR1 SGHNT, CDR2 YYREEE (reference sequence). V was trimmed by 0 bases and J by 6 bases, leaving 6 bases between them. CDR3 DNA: TGTGCCAGCAGCTTGGAATCCGCTGAAGCTTTCTTT. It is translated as CASSLESAEAFF.

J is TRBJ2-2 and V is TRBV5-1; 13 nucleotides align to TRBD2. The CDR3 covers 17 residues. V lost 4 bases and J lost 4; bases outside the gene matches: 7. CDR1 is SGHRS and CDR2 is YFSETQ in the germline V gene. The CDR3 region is CASSKGLAGVPTGELFF. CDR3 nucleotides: TGCGCCAGCAGCAAAGGACTAGCGGGAGTTCCCACCGGGGAGCTGTTTTTT.

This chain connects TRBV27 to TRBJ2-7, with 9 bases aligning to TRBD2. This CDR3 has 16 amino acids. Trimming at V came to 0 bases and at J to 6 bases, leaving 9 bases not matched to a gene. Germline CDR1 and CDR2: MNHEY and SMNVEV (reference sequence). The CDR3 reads CASSLSGLARLGEQYF. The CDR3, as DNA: TGTGCCAGCAGTTTATCGGGACTAGCTAGGCTCGGCGAGCAGTACTTC.

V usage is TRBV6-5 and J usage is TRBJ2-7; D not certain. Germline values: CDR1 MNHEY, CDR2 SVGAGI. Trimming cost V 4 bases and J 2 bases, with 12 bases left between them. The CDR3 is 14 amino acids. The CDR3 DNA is TGTGCCAGCAGTTGGTCGAGGCCCCCCTACGAGCAGTACTTC. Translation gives CASSWSRPPYEQYF.

CDR3 in amino acids: CASSFGTGDMYEQYF. The CDR3, as DNA: TGTGCCAGCAGCTTTGGGACAGGGGACATGTACGAGCAGTACTTC. The V gene is TRBV7-3, the J gene TRBJ2-7; 10 bases are a match to TRBD1. Germline CDR1 SGHTA, CDR2 FQGTGA. CDR3 length: 15 amino acids. Trimming removed 3 bases from V and 4 bases from J; junction bases left unmatched: 6.

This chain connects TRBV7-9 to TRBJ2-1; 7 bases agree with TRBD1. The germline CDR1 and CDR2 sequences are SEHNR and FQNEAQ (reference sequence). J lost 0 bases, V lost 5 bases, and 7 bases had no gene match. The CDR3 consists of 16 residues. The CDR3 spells CASSPRDRSSYNEQFF. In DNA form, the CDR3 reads TGTGCCAGCAGCCCAAGGGACAGAAGCTCCTACAATGAGCAGTTCTTC.

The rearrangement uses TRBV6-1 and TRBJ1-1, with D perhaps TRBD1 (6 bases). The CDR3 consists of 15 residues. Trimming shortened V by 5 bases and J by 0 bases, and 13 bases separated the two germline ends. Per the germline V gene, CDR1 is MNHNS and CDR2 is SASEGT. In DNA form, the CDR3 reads TGTGCCAGCAGTCGGGTACAGGGCATGAACACTGAAGCTTTCTTT. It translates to CASSRVQGMNTEAFF.

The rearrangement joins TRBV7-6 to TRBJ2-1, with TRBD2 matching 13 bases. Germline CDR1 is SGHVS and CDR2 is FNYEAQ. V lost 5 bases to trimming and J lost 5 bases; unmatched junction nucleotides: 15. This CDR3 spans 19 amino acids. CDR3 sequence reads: CASSRPTRTSGSPDNEQFF. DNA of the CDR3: TGTGCCAGCAGCCGACCTACGAGGACTAGCGGGAGTCCGGACAATGAGCAGTTCTTC.

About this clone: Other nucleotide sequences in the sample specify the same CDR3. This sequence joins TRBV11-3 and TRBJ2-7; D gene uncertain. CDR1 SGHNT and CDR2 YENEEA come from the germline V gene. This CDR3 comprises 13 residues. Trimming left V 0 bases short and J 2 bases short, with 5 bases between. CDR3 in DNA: TGTGCCAGCAGCTTAGATTCAACCTACGAGCAGTACTTC. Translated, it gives CASSLDSTYEQYF.

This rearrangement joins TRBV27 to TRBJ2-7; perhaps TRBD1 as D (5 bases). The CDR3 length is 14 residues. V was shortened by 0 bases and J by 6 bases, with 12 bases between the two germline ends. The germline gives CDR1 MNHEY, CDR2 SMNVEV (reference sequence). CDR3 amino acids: CASSLSGAQGEQYF. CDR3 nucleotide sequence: TGTGCCAGCAGTTTATCAGGGGCCCAGGGCGAGCAGTACTTC.

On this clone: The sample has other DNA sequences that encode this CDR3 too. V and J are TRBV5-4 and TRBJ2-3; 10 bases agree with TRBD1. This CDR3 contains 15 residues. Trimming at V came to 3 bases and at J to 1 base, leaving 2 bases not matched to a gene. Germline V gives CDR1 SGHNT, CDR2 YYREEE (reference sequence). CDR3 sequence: CASSSGQGGTDTQYF. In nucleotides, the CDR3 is TGTGCCAGCAGCTCCGGACAGGGGGGCACAGATACGCAGTATTTT.

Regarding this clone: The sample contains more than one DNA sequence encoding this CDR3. The CDR3 region has the DNA TGTGCCAGTAGACCGGACAGGAGTAACTATGGCTACACCTTC. This sequence encodes CASRPDRSNYGYTF. J is TRBJ1-2 and V is TRBV6-5; 7 bases fit TRBD1. V gave up 9 bases and J gave up 1 base; unmatched junction bases: 8. This CDR3 is built from 14 residues. CDR1 is MNHEY and CDR2 is SVGAGI in the germline V gene.

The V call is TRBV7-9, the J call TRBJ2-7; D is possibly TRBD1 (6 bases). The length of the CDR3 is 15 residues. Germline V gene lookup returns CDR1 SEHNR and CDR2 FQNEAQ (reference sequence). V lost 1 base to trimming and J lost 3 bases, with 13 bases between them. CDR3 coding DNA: TGTGCCAGCAGCTTAGAGGGGACATTTATCTACGAGCAGTACTTC. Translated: CASSLEGTFIYEQYF.

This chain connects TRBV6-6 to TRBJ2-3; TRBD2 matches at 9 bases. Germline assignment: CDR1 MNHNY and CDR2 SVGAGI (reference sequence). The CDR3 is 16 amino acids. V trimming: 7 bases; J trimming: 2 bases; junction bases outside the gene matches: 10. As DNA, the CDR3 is TGTGCCAGCACCACCGGGACTAGCCTTTCCACAGATACGCAGTATTTT. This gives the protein CASTTGTSLSTDTQYF.

The CDR3 sequence: CASRRGNEQFF. The CDR3 region has the DNA TGTGCCAGCAGAAGGGGAAATGAGCAGTTCTTC. The V call is TRBV7-9, the J call TRBJ2-1; tentatively, D is TRBD1 (5 bases). Trimming took 6 bases from V and 7 from J, leaving 7 bases between them. The CDR3 runs 11 residues. Germline CDR1 reads SEHNR; CDR2 reads FQNEAQ (reference sequence).

CDR3 residues: CASSYFEEGETQYF. The CDR3 coding sequence is TGTGCCAGCAGCTACTTCGAGGAGGGGGAGACCCAGTACTTC. The chain combines TRBV7-9 with TRBJ2-5; TRBD2 might be the D (6 bases). The CDR3 extends over 14 amino acids. The V end lost 4 bases, the J end lost 5 bases, and 14 bases lay between the germline ends. CDR1 is SEHNR and CDR2 is FQNEAQ in the germline V gene (reference sequence).

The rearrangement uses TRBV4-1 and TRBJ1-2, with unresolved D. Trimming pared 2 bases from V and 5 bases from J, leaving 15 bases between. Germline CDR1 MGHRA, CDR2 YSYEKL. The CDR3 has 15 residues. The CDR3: CASSQRITIEYGYTF. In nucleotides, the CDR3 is TGCGCCAGCAGCCAACGAATAACCATAGAGTATGGCTACACCTTC.